The present T cell receptor beta chain was sequenced within a study of vaccination and CD4 T cells after COVID-19. The germline V gene has CDR1 MNHEY and CDR2 SMNVEV (reference sequence). The CDR3 covers 13 residues. V was shortened by 3 bases and J by 2 bases, with 7 bases between the two germline ends. The Oncomine TCR Beta short-read assay generated sequence data from the DNA of cultured CD4+ T cells. TCRdb redid the calling of the PCR reads with MiXCR, one entry per CDR3 protein. The sample has under 25,000 distinct CDR3 sequences, 23% seen once. In its sample, this clonotype was seen a few times. Its antigen is unknown. Described treatment: approximately 9-day PBMC culture with coronavirus spike peptide pools or control peptides (ViraFEST assay).

The sample consisted of cultured CD4+ T cells from blood. The chain combines TRBV27 with TRBJ1-2; D remains ambiguous. This receptor was taken from a human donor with COVID-19. This CDR3 reads CASSFEGNYGYTF. Written as DNA, the CDR3 is TGTGCCAGCAGTTTTGAGGGAAACTATGGCTACACCTTC.